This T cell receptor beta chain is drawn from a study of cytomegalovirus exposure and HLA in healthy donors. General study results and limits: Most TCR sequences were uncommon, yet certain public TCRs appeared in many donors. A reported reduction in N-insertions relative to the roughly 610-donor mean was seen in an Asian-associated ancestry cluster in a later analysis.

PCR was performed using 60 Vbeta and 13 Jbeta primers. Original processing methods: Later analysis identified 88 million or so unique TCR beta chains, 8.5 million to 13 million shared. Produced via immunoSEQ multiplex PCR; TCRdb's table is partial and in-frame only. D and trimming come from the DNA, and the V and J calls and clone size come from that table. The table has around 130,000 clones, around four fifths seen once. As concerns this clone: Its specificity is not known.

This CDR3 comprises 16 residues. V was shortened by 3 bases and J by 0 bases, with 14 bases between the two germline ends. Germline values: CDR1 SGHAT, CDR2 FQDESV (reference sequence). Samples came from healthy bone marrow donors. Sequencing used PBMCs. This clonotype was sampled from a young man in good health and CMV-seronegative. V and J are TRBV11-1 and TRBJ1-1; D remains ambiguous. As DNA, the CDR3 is TGTGCCAGCAGCTTGGGCTCAGCCACAGTGAACACTGAAGCTTTCTTT. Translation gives CASSLGSATVNTEAFF.